The sequence of this T cell receptor beta chain was determined in a study of blood T cell repertoires in COVID-19. About the study: Acute and convalescent COVID-19 samples came from the United States, Italy and Spain. PBMCs, B-cell-depleted T cells, or T cells were the source of the cDNA or gDNA that made up the material.

This CDR3 region has 17 residues. Trimming cost V 0 bases and J 4 bases; bases outside gene matches: 7. The germline gives CDR1 MGHRA, CDR2 YSYEKL. Profiled with immunoSEQ multiplex PCR; TCRdb holds only in-frame clones, not every one. The sample includes 200,000 to 250,000 clones, around 90% of them seen just once. The TCR was taken from a woman aged 25-40 years who had been exposed to COVID-19. V and J are TRBV4-1 and TRBJ2-1; TRBD2 agrees at 9 bases. Sequenced input: PBMCs or T cells enriched from blood (not recorded which). The CDR3 DNA sequence: TGCGCCAGCAGCCAAGATTGGCGGGAGGGCCTTTACAATGAGCAGTTCTTC. It translates to CASSQDWREGLYNEQFF.